This TCR beta chain comes out of a study of control samples from healthy donors and cancer patients. This clone was detected once. Sequencing was performed with immunoSEQ multiplex PCR; in TCRdb, only in-frame clones are kept and a portion is missing. The table has over 100,000 clones, about 91% seen once. CDR1 and CDR2 from the germline V gene are WNHNN and SYGVQD (reference sequence). The V end lost 6 bases, the J end lost 6 bases, and 7 bases lay between the germline ends. The CDR3 has 11 amino acids. The sequenced sample consisted of blood. This receptor was obtained from a man aged 40-55 years in good health. The chain uses TRBV10-1 and TRBJ2-3; D unresolved. The CDR3 loop is CASRSGDTQYF. DNA for the CDR3: TGCGCCAGCAGATCCGGGGATACGCAGTATTTT.